Described below is a single T cell receptor beta chain sequence and its context. This sample is drawn from a study of T cells in Graves' hyperthyroidism and ophthalmopathy. Each patient was aged 18 to 65 and had newly diagnosed hyperthyroidism of under 2 months' duration. Germline loops: CDR1 SGHKS, CDR2 YYEKEE (reference sequence). The V and J ends lost 2 bases and 7 bases, in that order; junction bases with no gene match: 11. The CDR3 covers 15 residues. RNA transcripts were the template for amplifying TCR beta CDR3 regions. RT-PCR in the first round (using the HTBI primer set) targeted the TCR CDR3. TCRdb called the multiplex PCR reads again in MiXCR, with one record for every CDR3 protein. The sample consists of almost 600,000 distinct CDR3 sequences, under 60% of them appearing once.

The sequenced sample was peripheral blood or thyroid tissue (not recorded which). The rearrangement links TRBV5-5 to TRBJ2-5; 7 bases match TRBD1. The clonotype originates from a woman under 30 with Graves' hyperthyroidism. The CDR3 spells CASSFKGDSRGTQYF. In DNA form, the CDR3 reads TGTGCCAGCAGCTTTAAGGGGGACAGTCGGGGGACCCAGTACTTC.